Included here is one T cell receptor beta chain sequence, with context. The target of this receptor is not known. No much larger clonotype is one base removed from it; base qualities were not supplied. The sample originates from a study of T cell repertoires in cytomegalovirus infection (dated by TCRdb to between 2018 and 2020). Notes on the research overall: Donor HLA type was relevant to the analysis, as public TCR beta signatures indicated carriage of CMV infection together with the matching HLA type. What the research found in general, with its limitations: The ex vivo response was dominated by HLA-C-restricted CMV-specific TCR beta clonotypes, which also provided the single most frequent clonotype in two of eight donors. In both this cohort and an independent cohort of over 350 donors, the cumulative frequency of public TCR beta family members distinguished carriers of CMV infection plus the relevant HLA type.

The data were produced on an Illumina HiSeq 1500. TCRdb cleaned the public reads at Q25 with fastp, built clones with MiXCR and kept in-frame beta chains. A single entry per CDR3 protein holds the most common genes and DNA from its merged rows. The sample yields about 530,000 distinct CDR3 sequences; about 26% were counted once. The ten top clones hold less than 15% of the sample. Reading from cysteine to valine, the CDR3 counts 15 amino acids. The retained sequence is limited to the CDR3, 45 bases, with the frame set at the first base. Reading the germline V gene gives CDR1 MNHGY and CDR2 SAAAGT. V is trimmed back by 11 bases and J by 4 bases, and the junction contains 15 bases that no gene match accounts for.

This sequence uses TRBV6-8 and TRBJ2-7; TRBD1 lines up with 9 middle nucleotides. This clonotype was sampled from a human donor in good health (CMV status not recorded). Some clones in this sample may be carry-over from other donors' samples. Sequencing was done on a sample of PBMCs. The base sequence is TGTGCCGCCCGTCGTGGGACAGGGTTTATTTACGAGCAGTACGTC. Its translation is CAARRGTGFIYEQYV.